The 20 T cell receptor beta chains given below trace back to one sample, sequenced in a study of Ad26.COV2.S vaccination and SARS-CoV-2 variants. Treatment in this sample: 15 to 20 received Ad26.COV2.S at low or high dose, single or two shots; a few received placebo; per-sample allocation not given. Sampling was done on day 63 after the first vaccine or placebo injection. The method was immunoSEQ multiplex PCR; TCRdb's version includes in-frame clones alone and lacks a portion of them. The table records about 350,000 clones, about 89% of them present only once. The specimen was peripheral blood, collected in a trial of Ad26.COV2.S vaccine versus placebo. All receptors derive from a person aged 18-65 years who received the Ad26.COV2.S COVID-19 vaccine or a placebo.

This chain uses TRBV3-1 (or the pseudogene TRBV3-2) with TRBJ2-4; D possibly uses TRBD1 or TRBD2 (6 bases each). The CDR3 has 16 amino acids. V lost 0 bases, J lost 6 bases, and 15 bases lay in between. Germline loops: CDR1 LGHDT, CDR2 YNNKEL (reference sequence). The CDR3 sequence: CASSQDSPGGGNIQYF. CDR3 nucleotides: TGTGCCAGCAGCCAAGATAGTCCCGGGGGCGGAAACATTCAGTACTTC.

This clone showed up just once. This chain uses TRBV6-1 with TRBJ2-1; D gene ambiguous. CDR3 length equals 16 residues. The germline gives CDR1 MNHNS, CDR2 SASEGT. Trimming pared 0 bases from V and 2 bases from J, leaving 11 bases between. DNA of the CDR3: TGTGCCAGCAGTGAAGCACTCAAGGCGCCCTACAATGAGCAGTTCTTC. Translated, it gives CASSEALKAPYNEQFF.

This sequence joins TRBV5-6 and TRBJ2-2; TRBD1 aligns across 8 bases. CDR1 and CDR2 from the germline V gene are SGHDT and YYEEEE. The CDR3 covers 14 residues. The V and J ends lost 2 bases and 7 bases, in that order; junction bases with no gene match: 4. CDR3 sequence reads: CASSFAGGLGELFF. The CDR3 DNA reads as TGTGCCAGCAGCTTCGCAGGGGGCCTCGGGGAGCTGTTTTTT.

The rearrangement links TRBV18 to TRBJ2-2, with TRBD2 matching over 10 bases. CDR3 length: 17 amino acids. In germline, CDR1 is KGHSH, CDR2 LQKENI. V dropped 1 base and J dropped 7; count of bases not matched to a gene: 9. CDR3 sequence: CASSPLASGSMIGELFF. CDR3 coding DNA: TGTGCCAGCTCACCACTCGCTAGCGGGAGTATGATCGGGGAGCTGTTTTTT.

This chain connects TRBV5-1 to TRBJ1-2; 8 nucleotides agree with TRBD1. Germline V gives CDR1 SGHRS, CDR2 YFSETQ. The CDR3 extends over 14 amino acids. Trimming at V came to 2 bases and at J to 8 bases, leaving 8 bases not matched to a gene. The CDR3 DNA is TGCGCCAGCAGCTTCCAGGGGGCAGATGACGGCTACACCTTC. Translation: CASSFQGADDGYTF.

This clone was counted a single time. In DNA, the CDR3 is TGTGCCAGCAGCTTAGGACCAGGAAGCAACACCGGGGAGCTGTTTTTT. Translation: CASSLGPGSNTGELFF. The V call is TRBV11-3, the J call TRBJ2-2; D remains ambiguous. The CDR3 contains 16 residues. Germline CDR1 and CDR2: SGHNT and YENEEA. V was shortened by 1 base and J by 2 bases, with 11 bases between the two germline ends.

The chain links TRBV2 to TRBJ2-5; D gene unclear. Trimming removed 1 base from V and 4 bases from J, with 7 bases in between. The CDR3 totals 13 residues. CDR1 is SNHLY, CDR2 FYNNEI, per germline. The CDR3 nucleotides read TGTGCCAGCAGTGAAGGCTGGCGAGAGACCCAGTACTTC. It codes for CASSEGWRETQYF.

The V gene is TRBV7-9, the J gene TRBJ2-5, with 10 bases fitting TRBD1. V lost 4 bases and J lost 5; bases outside the gene matches: 7. CDR3 size: 15 residues. Germline CDR1 and CDR2: SEHNR and FQNEAQ (reference sequence). CDR3 protein: CASSSSTGGMETQYF. For the CDR3, the DNA is TGTGCCAGCAGCTCCTCGACAGGGGGCATGGAGACCCAGTACTTC.

A single count supports this clone. The genes are TRBV28 and TRBJ2-1, with TRBD1 matching 7 bases. Unmatched junction bases numbered 11, after V lost 6 bases and J lost 0 bases. CDR3 length: 17 residues. Germline V gives CDR1 MDHEN, CDR2 SYDVKM. In DNA form, the CDR3 reads TGTGCCAGCAGCACCCTGTGGGGACAGAGCTCCTACAATGAGCAGTTCTTC. This codes for CASSTLWGQSSYNEQFF.

The chain combines TRBV6-5 with TRBJ2-1, with TRBD2 matching 9 bases. The length of the CDR3 is 16 residues. Germline-derived CDR1 and CDR2 are MNHEY and SVGAGI. The V segment lost 0 bases and the J segment 5 bases; nucleotides outside the gene matches: 5. CDR3 protein: CASSYSGLAGHNEQFF. The CDR3 DNA sequence: TGTGCCAGCAGTTACTCAGGGCTAGCGGGACACAATGAGCAGTTCTTC.

The chain carries TRBV5-1 and TRBJ1-2, with TRBD1 matching 10 bases. In germline, CDR1 is SGHRS, CDR2 YFSETQ. The CDR3 sequence is 16 residues long. Germline trimming cut 4 bases from V and 4 bases from J; bases unmatched to any gene: 10. CDR3 nucleotides: TGCGCCAGCAGCAAGGGACAGGGGAGGGAAGTCTATGGCTACACCTTC. Protein sequence: CASSKGQGREVYGYTF.

This chain connects TRBV6-1 to TRBJ2-1; TRBD2 matches 9 bases. V shed 1 base and J 5 bases; nucleotides not matched to a gene: 6. The CDR3 runs 16 residues. CDR1 is MNHNS and CDR2 is SASEGT in the germline V gene. The CDR3 nucleotides read TGTGCCAGCAGTGAAGGGGCGGGAGGGATTAACAATGAGCAGTTCTTC. This translates into CASSEGAGGINNEQFF.

The chain employs TRBV15 and TRBJ1-3; D gene unclear. The V and J ends lost 0 bases and 1 base respectively, with 13 bases between them. The CDR3 sequence is 17 residues long. Germline V lookup: CDR1 LNHNV, CDR2 YYDKDF (reference sequence). The CDR3: CATSRDLGQFSGNTIYF. The CDR3 coding sequence is TGTGCCACCAGCAGAGATCTAGGGCAGTTTTCTGGAAACACCATATATTTT. The variable domain in full, completed from reference TRBV15 and TRBJ1-3, reads DAMVIQNPRYQVTQFGKPVTLSCSQTLNHNVMYWYQQKSSQAPKLLFHYYDKDFNNEADTPDNFQSRRPNTSFCFLDIRSPGLGDTAMYLCATSRDLGQFSGNTIYFGEGSWLTVV.

V usage is TRBV4-1 and J usage is TRBJ2-7; 10 bases agree with TRBD2. The ends lost 2 bases at V and 4 bases at J; junction bases unmatched: 14. From germline, CDR1 is MGHRA and CDR2 YSYEKL. The CDR3 spans 18 residues. The CDR3 nucleotides are TGCGCCAGCAGCCAAAATCTACTAGCGGGGCGTCAAATTTACGAGCAGTACTTC. Encoded protein: CASSQNLLAGRQIYEQYF.

The V call is TRBV12-5, the J call TRBJ2-2, with a weak D call TRBD1 (6 bases). V gave up 0 bases and J gave up 1 base, with 9 bases separating them. Per germline, CDR1 LGHNT and CDR2 FRNRAP. This CDR3 has 16 amino acids. The chain's CDR3 is CASGLVTGKNTGELFF. The CDR3 DNA sequence: TGTGCTAGTGGTTTGGTCACAGGGAAGAACACCGGGGAGCTGTTTTTT.

This rearrangement joins TRBV27 to TRBJ2-1; TRBD2 might be the D (5 bases). The germline gives CDR1 MNHEY, CDR2 SMNVEV (reference sequence). The CDR3 has 16 residues. Deletions cut 6 bases from V and 3 bases from J, with 18 bases between. The CDR3 loop reads CASSFYRGLFYNEQFF. DNA of the CDR3: TGTGCCAGCAGCTTTTATCGGGGTCTCTTCTACAATGAGCAGTTCTTC.

This clone has a handful of counts. The chain's CDR3 is CASSRGWSDYGYTF. Here the CDR3 DNA reads TGTGCCAGCAGTCGAGGGTGGAGCGACTATGGCTACACCTTC. This chain uses TRBV3-1 (or the pseudogene TRBV3-2) with TRBJ1-2; no firm D call. The CDR3 is made up of 14 amino acids. The V and J ends lost 6 bases and 3 bases respectively, with 14 bases between them. In germline, CDR1 is LGHDT, CDR2 YNNKEL (reference sequence).

This clone was seen a few times. This chain links TRBV28 with TRBJ1-5; D unclear. From germline, CDR1 is MDHEN and CDR2 SYDVKM. The CDR3 extends over 12 amino acids. V was cut by 6 bases and J by 4 bases, with 7 bases left in between. In nucleotides, the CDR3 is TGTGCCAGCAGGTTTCCTAATCAGCCCCAGCATTTT. Translation: CASRFPNQPQHF.

The chain has TRBV28 and TRBJ1-2; a weak D match, TRBD1 (6 bases). Deletions cut 6 bases from V and 1 base from J, with 18 bases between. This CDR3 spans 16 amino acids. Germline CDR1 is MDHEN and CDR2 is SYDVKM. The CDR3 here is CASRYPDQGNNYGYTF. The CDR3 DNA sequence: TGTGCCAGCAGATATCCTGACCAGGGGAATAACTATGGCTACACCTTC.

The chain carries TRBV14 and TRBJ1-1; no clear D gene. Trimming removed 3 bases from V and 1 base from J, with 6 bases in between. The CDR3 consists of 13 residues. Germline CDR1 is SGHDN and CDR2 is FVKESK. CDR3 in amino acids: CASSQYKNTEAFF. CDR3 bases: TGTGCCAGCAGCCAGTACAAGAACACTGAAGCTTTCTTT. Together with reference TRBV14 and TRBJ1-1, the CDR3 gives the full variable domain: EAGVTQFPSHSVIEKGQTVTLRCDPISGHDNLYWYRRVMGKEIKFLLHFVKESKQDESGMPNNRFLAERTGGTYSTLKVQPAELEDSGVYFCASSQYKNTEAFFGQGTRLTVV.